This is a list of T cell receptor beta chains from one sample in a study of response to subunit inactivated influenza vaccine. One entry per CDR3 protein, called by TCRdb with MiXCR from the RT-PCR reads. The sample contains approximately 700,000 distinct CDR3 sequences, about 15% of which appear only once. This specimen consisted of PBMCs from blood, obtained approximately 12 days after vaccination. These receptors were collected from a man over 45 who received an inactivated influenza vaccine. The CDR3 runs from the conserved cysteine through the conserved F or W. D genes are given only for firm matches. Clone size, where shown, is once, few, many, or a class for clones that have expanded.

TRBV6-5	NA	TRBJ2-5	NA	TGTGCCAGCAGTTACACAGATTACCGGGAGACCCAGTACTTC	CASSYTDYRETQYF
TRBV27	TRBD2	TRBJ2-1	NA	TGTGCCAGCAGTTCCCTAGGGGCGGGAGGGTTAACCCACAATGAGCAGTTCTTC	CASSSLGAGGLTHNEQFF
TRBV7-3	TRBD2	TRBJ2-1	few	TGTGCCAGCAGCTTGCGAATGAGCCCTCCTAGCGGGAGGTCGTACGCTGAGCAGTTCTTC	CASSLRMSPPSGRSYAEQFF
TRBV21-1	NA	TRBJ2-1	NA	TGTGCCAGCAGCAAAGATCGGCGGCACCCCTCCTACAATGAGCAGTTCTTC	CASSKDRRHPSYNEQFF
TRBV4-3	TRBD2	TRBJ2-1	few	TGCGCCAGCAGCAAAGAGCGCGGGGGTACCTACAATGAGCAGTTCTTC	CASSKERGGTYNEQFF
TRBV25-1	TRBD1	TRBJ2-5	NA	TGTGCCAGCAGTGAAGGGACAGGGATAGTAGAGACCCAGTACTTC	CASSEGTGIVETQYF
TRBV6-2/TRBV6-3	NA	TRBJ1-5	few	TGTGCCAGCAGGGATAACGGGGGCCGAAATCAGCCCCAGCATTTT	CASRDNGGRNQPQHF
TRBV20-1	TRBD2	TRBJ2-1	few	TGCAGTGCTAGAGGGGAGGGGAGCTCCTACAATGAGCAGTTCTTC	CSARGEGSSYNEQFF
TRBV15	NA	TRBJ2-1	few	TGTGCCACCAGCAGGAACTACAATGAGCAGTTCTTC	CATSRNYNEQFF
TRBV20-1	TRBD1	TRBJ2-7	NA	TGCAGTGCTAGAGCCGGGACAGGGCGTTGGCAGTACTTC	CSARAGTGRWQYF
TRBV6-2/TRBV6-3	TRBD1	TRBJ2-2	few	TGTGCCAGCAGAGCACAGGGGGCGAGTGGCACCGGGGAGCTGTTTTTT	CASRAQGASGTGELFF
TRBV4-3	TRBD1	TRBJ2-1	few	TGCGCCAGCAGCCAAGCCAGGGGGTACTACAATGAGCAGTTCTTC	CASSQARGYYNEQFF
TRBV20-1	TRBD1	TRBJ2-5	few	TGCAGTGCTAGAACAGGGGAATTCCAAGAGACCCAGTACTTC	CSARTGEFQETQYF
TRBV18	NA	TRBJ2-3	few	TGTGCCAGCTCACCACCGTCCTCGAGCACAGATACGCAGTATTTT	CASSPPSSSTDTQYF
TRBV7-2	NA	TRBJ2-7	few	TGTGCCAGCAGCCCGTTCTCCTACGAGCAGTACTTC	CASSPFSYEQYF
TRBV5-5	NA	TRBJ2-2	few	TGTGCCAGCAGCTTGGGTGGAAGGATTGCGAACACCGGGGAGCTGTTTTTT	CASSLGGRIANTGELFF
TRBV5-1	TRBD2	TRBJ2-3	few	TGCGCCAGCAGCTTGTCGGTAGCGGGAGTCACAGATACGCAGTATTTT	CASSLSVAGVTDTQYF
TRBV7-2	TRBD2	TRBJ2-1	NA	TGTGCCAGCAGCTTAGGGGCGGGGGGCTTCTACAATGAGCAGTTCTTC	CASSLGAGGFYNEQFF
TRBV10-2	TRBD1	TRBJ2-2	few	TGCGCCAGCACCGGGACAGAGACTACCGGGGAGCTGTTTTTT	CASTGTETTGELFF
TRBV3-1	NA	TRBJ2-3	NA	TGTGCCAGCAGCCAAGTAAGCGGGTCAGCAGATACGCAGTATTTT	CASSQVSGSADTQYF
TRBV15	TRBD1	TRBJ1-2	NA	TGTGCCACCAGCAGATTGGACAGGGAGAACTATGGCTACACCTTC	CATSRLDRENYGYTF
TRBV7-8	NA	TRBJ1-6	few	TGTGCCAGCAGCTTAGAGTTGGCAGGCTCACCCCTCCACTTT	CASSLELAGSPLHF
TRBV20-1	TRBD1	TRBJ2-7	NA	TGCAGTGCTAGAGGACAGGGGGCTGGCGAGCAGTACTTC	CSARGQGAGEQYF
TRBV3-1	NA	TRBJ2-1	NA	TGTGCCAGCAGCCTGGGTAGGGGAAGCTCCTACAATGAGCAGTTCTTC	CASSLGRGSSYNEQFF
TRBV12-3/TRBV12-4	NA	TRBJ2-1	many	TGTGCCAGCAGTTTCAACGGGGGCTCTAACAATGAGCAGTTCTTC	CASSFNGGSNNEQFF
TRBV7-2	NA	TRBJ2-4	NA	TGTGCCAGCAGCGATGATGTCATTCAGTACTTC	CASSDDVIQYF
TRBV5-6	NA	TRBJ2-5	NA	TGTGCCAGCAGCCCCGGACTCGCCTGCGCTGGGAACCAAGAGACCCAGTACTTC	CASSPGLACAGNQETQYF
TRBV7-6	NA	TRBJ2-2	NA	TGTGCCAGCAGCCCTCCTGGACTACGGGCCGGGGAGCTGTTTTTT	CASSPPGLRAGELFF
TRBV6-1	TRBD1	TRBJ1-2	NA	TGTGCCAGCAGGGGGACAGGGGGATATGGCTACACCTTC	CASRGTGGYGYTF
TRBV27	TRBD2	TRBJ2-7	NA	TGTGCCAGCAGTTCCTTCCGGACTAGCGGGAGTCTTTACGAGCAGTACTTC	CASSSFRTSGSLYEQYF
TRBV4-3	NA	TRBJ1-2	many	TGCGCCAGCAGCCAAGATAGGAACAGGAACTATGGCTACACCTTC	CASSQDRNRNYGYTF
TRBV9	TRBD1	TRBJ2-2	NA	TGTGCCAGCAGCTACCCTATGGACAGGGCGAACACCGGGGAGCTGTTTTTT	CASSYPMDRANTGELFF
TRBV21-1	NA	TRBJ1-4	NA	TGTGCCAGCAGCAAAGGAGGACATGGGATCGCAACTAATGAAAAACTGTTTTTT	CASSKGGHGIATNEKLFF
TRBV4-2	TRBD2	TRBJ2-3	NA	TGTGCCAGCAGCCAAGGTCTCGGACTAGCGGGTAACACAGATACGCAGTATTTT	CASSQGLGLAGNTDTQYF
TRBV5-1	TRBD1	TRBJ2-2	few	TGCGCCAGCAGCTTGGTCGGACAGGCCACCGGGGAGCTGTTTTTT	CASSLVGQATGELFF
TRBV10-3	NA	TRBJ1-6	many	TGTGCCATCAAGGGGGGTCTATCACCCCTCCACTTT	CAIKGGLSPLHF
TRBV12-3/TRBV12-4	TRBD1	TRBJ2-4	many	TGTGCCAGCAGTTTACCCCGAACAGGGGGTGACATTCAGTACTTC	CASSLPRTGGDIQYF
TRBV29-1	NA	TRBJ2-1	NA	TGCAGCGTTGGGCCAGGGACGGTCATCAATGAGCAGTTCTTC	CSVGPGTVINEQFF
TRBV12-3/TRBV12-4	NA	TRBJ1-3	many	TGTGCCAGCAGTTCCCAGACCGGAAACACCATATATTTT	CASSSQTGNTIYF
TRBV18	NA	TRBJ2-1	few	TGTGCCAGCTCACCACTCTCTTCAGGAGTTGGCCATGAGCAGTTCTTC	CASSPLSSGVGHEQFF
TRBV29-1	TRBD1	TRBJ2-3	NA	TGCAGCGTGGGACAGGTGAACACAGATACGCAGTATTTT	CSVGQVNTDTQYF
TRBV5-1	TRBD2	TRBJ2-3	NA	TGCGCCAGCAGCTCCTCGGGAGCGGGGCCCTACACAGATACGCAGTATTTT	CASSSSGAGPYTDTQYF
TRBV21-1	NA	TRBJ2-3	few	TGTGCCAGCAGCACAACTGGGGCAGGGGAATTGGTCATCTCCACAGATACGCAGTATTTT	CASSTTGAGELVISTDTQYF
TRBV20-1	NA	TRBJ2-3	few	TGCAGTGTAAGACAAACCAGCACAGATACGCAGTATTTT	CSVRQTSTDTQYF
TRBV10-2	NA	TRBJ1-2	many	TGCGCCAGCAGTGAGATTTCCAGCCCATATGGCTACACCTTC	CASSEISSPYGYTF
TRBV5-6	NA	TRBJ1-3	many	TGTGCCAGCAGCTCCCGTTCTGGAAACACCATATATTTT	CASSSRSGNTIYF
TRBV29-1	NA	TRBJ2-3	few	TGCAGCGTTGACCCGCTAGCTGCTAGCACAGATACGCAGTATTTT	CSVDPLAASTDTQYF
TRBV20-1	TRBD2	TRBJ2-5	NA	TGCAGTGCTAGTCCAGCGGGGGACCAAGAGACCCAGTACTTC	CSASPAGDQETQYF
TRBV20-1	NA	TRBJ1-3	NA	TGCAGTGCCTTGCTACCGGGCCCCACAAAAAACACCATATATTTT	CSALLPGPTKNTIYF
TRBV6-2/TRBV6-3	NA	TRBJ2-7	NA	TGTGCCAGCAGTTATGGAGGGGAAACCTACGAGCAGTACTTC	CASSYGGETYEQYF
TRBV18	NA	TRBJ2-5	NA	TGTGCCAGCTCACCAATGGAAAAAGAGACCCAGTACTTC	CASSPMEKETQYF
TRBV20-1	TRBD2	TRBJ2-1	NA	TGCAGTGCTCAGAGCGGGACTAGCGGAGTTAATGAGCAGTTCTTC	CSAQSGTSGVNEQFF
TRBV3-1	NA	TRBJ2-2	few	TGTGCCAGCAGCCCGGGGGGCCGTTGGACCGGGGAGCTGTTTTTT	CASSPGGRWTGELFF